The 23 T cell receptor beta chains below all came from one sample that was sequenced in a study of human T cells and chemical hapten exposure. Time point meaning: pre-sensitization, week 0. As to treatment: therapeutic diphenylcyclopropenone sensitization with weekly scalp DPC. TCRdb reprocessed the RACE reads via MiXCR and lists one record per CDR3 protein. This repertoire shows 95,000 to 150,000 distinct CDR3 sequences, about 13% found once; its top ten account for around 2.8%. The sample here was whole blood, taken in connection with sensitization to the hapten diphenylcyclopropenone (DPC). These TCRs come from a woman aged 18-29 years with alopecia areata. Some clones in this sample may be carry-over from other donors' samples.

The table lists this clonotype with many counts. The V and J genes are TRBV12-3 or TRBV12-4 and TRBJ2-1; TRBD2 agrees at 8 bases. The J segment lost 7 bases and the V segment lost 2 bases, leaving 7 bases of the junction unmatched. The length of the CDR3 is 15 residues. The DNA for the CDR3 is TGTGCCAGCAGTTTAAGTTTCCAGCGGGGGAATGAGCAGTTCTTC. This translates into CASSLSFQRGNEQFF.

The V and J genes are TRBV28 and TRBJ2-1; possibly TRBD2 for D (7 bases). Per germline, CDR1 MDHEN and CDR2 SYDVKM. The CDR3 has 13 residues. Trimming took 6 bases from V and 5 from J, leaving 11 bases between them. CDR3: CASRRGGHNEQFF. Written as DNA, the CDR3 is TGTGCCAGCAGGAGGGGGGGCCACAATGAGCAGTTCTTC.

In this sample, this clonotype turned up a few times. The J gene is TRBJ1-6, the V gene TRBV4-1; D remains ambiguous. Germline CDR1 is MGHRA and CDR2 is YSYEKL. Trimming shortened V by 4 bases and J by 8 bases, and 12 bases separated the two germline ends. The CDR3 totals 14 residues. The DNA for the CDR3 is TGCGCCAGCAGCCCAGCCTTGAGGGATTCACCCCTCCACTTT. Its protein product is CASSPALRDSPLHF.

The gene calls are TRBV29-1 and TRBJ2-1; 13 bases are shared with TRBD2. Unmatched junction bases numbered 2, after V lost 4 bases and J lost 5 bases. This CDR3 region has 14 residues. The V gene's germline CDR1 is SQVTM and CDR2 ANQGSEA. CDR3 bases: TGCAGCGTTGTAGGGACTAGCGGGAACAATGAGCAGTTCTTC. Its protein product is CSVVGTSGNNEQFF.

This chain connects TRBV20-1 to TRBJ2-4; weak D call: TRBD1 (6 bases). The ends were cut back, 0 bases at V and 0 bases at J, with 12 bases in the middle. This CDR3 contains 16 residues. The V gene's germline CDR1 is DFQATT and CDR2 SNEGSKA (reference sequence). The CDR3 reads CSARDRTDLAKNIQYF. The DNA of the CDR3 is TGCAGTGCTAGAGATAGGACAGATCTAGCCAAAAACATTCAGTACTTC.

The chain couples TRBV19 to TRBJ2-4; D is perhaps TRBD1 (7 bases). The CDR3 contains 14 residues. Trimming pared 9 bases from V and 0 bases from J, leaving 12 bases between. Germline CDR1 and CDR2: LNHDA and SQIVND (reference sequence). The CDR3 sequence is CASRGAIAKNIQYF. In DNA form, the CDR3 reads TGTGCCAGCAGGGGGGCAATAGCCAAAAACATTCAGTACTTC.

In this sample, this clonotype turned up a few times. The CDR3 sequence is CASSPAGGTMGNEQFF. CDR3 sequence (DNA): TGTGCCAGCAGCCCGGCCGGGGGGACGATGGGCAATGAGCAGTTCTTC. The chain carries TRBV5-4 and TRBJ2-1; 7 bases align to TRBD2. The V gene end was trimmed by 4 bases and the J gene end by 6 bases; junction bases not matched to a gene: 13. The CDR3 loop spans 16 amino acids. Germline CDR1 and CDR2: SGHNT and YYREEE (reference sequence).

Written as DNA, the CDR3 is TGCGCCAGCAGCTTAAATCCATCCGCGAACACTGAAGCTTTCTTT. This codes for CASSLNPSANTEAFF. The chain combines TRBV5-1 with TRBJ1-1; no firm D call. The CDR3 covers 15 residues. The V and J ends lost 2 bases and 1 base respectively, with 12 bases between them. From germline, CDR1 is SGHRS and CDR2 YFSETQ.

This chain links TRBV6-5 with TRBJ1-1; D not certain. The V end lost 3 bases, the J end lost 3 bases, and 5 bases lay between the germline ends. The CDR3 extends over 12 amino acids. CDR1 is MNHEY and CDR2 is SVGAGI in the germline V gene. This CDR3 reads CASSYKDTEAFF. CDR3 sequence (DNA): TGTGCCAGCAGTTATAAAGACACTGAAGCTTTCTTT.

The genes are TRBV5-4 and TRBJ2-7, with unresolved D. Between the trimmed V and J ends, which lost 0 bases and 5 bases, there was a span of 9 bases. The length of the CDR3 is 13 residues. Germline CDR1 is SGHNT and CDR2 is YYREEE (reference sequence). The CDR3 spells CASSLGTEDEQYF. The CDR3, as DNA: TGTGCCAGCAGCTTGGGCACAGAGGACGAGCAGTACTTC.

V and J are TRBV5-4 and TRBJ2-1; 12 bases match TRBD2. The CDR3 totals 16 residues. In germline, CDR1 is SGHNT, CDR2 YYREEE (reference sequence). Trimming removed 3 bases from V and 4 bases from J; junction bases left unmatched: 5. CDR3 bases: TGTGCCAGCAGCTGGCAGGGACTAGCGGGTTACAATGAGCAGTTCTTC. Encoded protein: CASSWQGLAGYNEQFF. The entire variable domain, with the rest obtained from reference TRBV5-4 and TRBJ2-1, is as follows: ETGVTQSPTHLIKTRGQQVTLRCSSQSGHNTVSWYQQALGQGPQFIFQYYREEENGRGNFPPRFSGLQFPNYSSELNVNALELDDSALYLCASSWQGLAGYNEQFFGPGTRLTVL.

This clonotype appeared many times. V gene TRBV7-2 combines with J gene TRBJ2-3; TRBD2 matches 10 bases. This CDR3 has 16 residues. Trimming removed 4 bases from V and 5 bases from J; junction bases left unmatched: 9. The germline CDR1 and CDR2 sequences are SGHTA and FQGNSA. The CDR3: CASSSTSGGAGDTQYF. CDR3 bases: TGTGCCAGCAGCTCGACAAGCGGGGGGGCGGGAGATACGCAGTATTTT.

This sequence joins TRBV4-1 and TRBJ1-2; D uncertain. With 1 base removed from V and 3 bases from J, the gap between germline ends came to 12 bases. CDR3 size: 15 residues. Germline V CDR1 and CDR2: MGHRA, YSYEKL. This CDR3 reads CASSQGESLHYGYTF. The DNA for the CDR3 is TGCGCCAGCAGCCAAGGCGAAAGCCTTCACTATGGCTACACCTTC.

This clonotype was counted only a few times. The chain couples TRBV7-9 to TRBJ2-1, with D possibly matching TRBD2 (5 bases). Germline V gene lookup returns CDR1 SEHNR and CDR2 FQNEAQ (reference sequence). V was trimmed by 5 bases and J by 8 bases, leaving 19 bases between them. The CDR3 covers 15 residues. The CDR3 DNA follows: TGTGCCAGCAGCGCTCCGGGCGGGTACTTGGATGAGCAGTTCTTC. Translating gives CASSAPGGYLDEQFF.

This clonotype has more than one count but fewer than ten. V and J are TRBV18 and TRBJ1-5; D is perhaps TRBD1 (6 bases). V dropped 6 bases and J dropped 7 bases, with 13 bases sitting between them. In germline, CDR1 is KGHSH, CDR2 LQKENI. The CDR3 runs 13 residues. The CDR3 sequence: CASSSDSVQPQHF. CDR3 coding DNA: TGTGCCAGCTCTTCGGACAGTGTACAGCCCCAGCATTTT.

This clonotype has a count of ten or more. V is TRBV7-9 and J is TRBJ2-5; TRBD2 matches 11 bases. CDR3 length equals 15 residues. V trimming: 5 bases; J trimming: 2 bases; junction bases outside the gene matches: 4. Germline assignment: CDR1 SEHNR and CDR2 FQNEAQ (reference sequence). CDR3 in DNA: TGTGCCAGCAGCCCGGGACTAGCGGATCAAGAGACCCAGTACTTC. It encodes CASSPGLADQETQYF. Supplemented by reference TRBV7-9 and TRBJ2-5, the full variable domain reads DTGVSQNPRHKITKRGQNVTFRCDPISEHNRLYWYRQTLGQGPEFLTYFQNEAQLEKSRLLSDRFSAERPKGSFSTLEIQRTEQGDSAMYLCASSPGLADQETQYFGPGTRLLVL.

There are a few counts of this clonotype. This sequence joins TRBV2 and TRBJ2-2, with D uncertain. Per the germline V gene, CDR1 is SNHLY and CDR2 is FYNNEI. The CDR3 extends over 15 amino acids. Trimming pared 6 bases from V and 4 bases from J, leaving 15 bases between. CDR3 protein: CASSAVTPSTGELFF. The CDR3, as DNA: TGTGCCAGCAGCGCGGTAACACCTAGCACCGGGGAGCTGTTTTTT.

This clonotype was counted a few times. A read error may account for a junction end that differs from germline. CDR3 in amino acids: CASSWDRGWWPNTGELYF. The CDR3 nucleotides are TGTGCCAGCAGTTGGGACAGGGGGTGGTGGCCGAACACCGGGGAGCTGTATTTT. The rearrangement links TRBV12-3 or TRBV12-4 to TRBJ2-2; 11 bases are shared with TRBD1. The CDR3 runs to 18 residues.

The table lists this clonotype with a few counts. The rearrangement links TRBV11-2 to TRBJ2-2; unclear D gene. V was shortened by 5 bases and J by 7 bases, with 8 bases between the two germline ends. CDR1 and CDR2 from the germline V gene are SGHAT and FQNNGV. The CDR3 loop spans 12 amino acids. The CDR3 sequence: CASSRAVGELFF. The CDR3, as DNA: TGTGCCAGCAGCAGGGCGGTCGGGGAGCTGTTTTTT.

The rearrangement links TRBV12-3 or TRBV12-4 to TRBJ2-3; D uncertain. V dropped 0 bases and J dropped 4 bases, with 5 bases sitting between them. The CDR3 runs to 13 residues. The CDR3 DNA reads TGTGCCAGCAGTTTAGCGGCCCCAGATACGCAGTATTTT. Residues: CASSLAAPDTQYF.

This clonotype showed up many times. The chain has TRBV2 and TRBJ2-2; 8 bases line up with TRBD1. CDR1 and CDR2 (germline): SNHLY, FYNNEI. Trimming at V came to 3 bases and at J to 5 bases, leaving 5 bases not matched to a gene. The CDR3 is 15 amino acids. This CDR3 reads CASSDRTGWTGELFF. CDR3 bases: TGTGCCAGCAGTGACCGGACAGGGTGGACCGGGGAGCTGTTTTTT.

This chain uses TRBV3-1 with TRBJ1-4; 8 bases map to TRBD1. From germline, CDR1 is LGHDT and CDR2 YNNKEL (reference sequence). The ends lost 4 bases at V and 4 bases at J; junction bases unmatched: 5. The CDR3 is made up of 15 amino acids. The CDR3 DNA follows: TGTGCCAGCAGCCCCCTGGGACAGGTTAATGAAAAACTGTTTTTT. This translates into CASSPLGQVNEKLFF.

This clonotype was picked up a small number of times. The chain employs TRBV27 and TRBJ2-1; TRBD1 matches at 8 bases. The CDR3 length is 16 residues. Per the germline V gene, CDR1 is MNHEY and CDR2 is SMNVEV (reference sequence). The J segment lost 7 bases and the V segment lost 0 bases, leaving 8 bases of the junction unmatched. This chain's CDR3 is CASSLSRGTGGNEQFF. Written as DNA, the CDR3 is TGTGCCAGCAGTTTATCGAGAGGGACAGGAGGGAATGAGCAGTTCTTC.